Shown below are 8 T cell receptor beta chains from a single sample sequenced in a study of control samples from healthy donors and cancer patients. TCRdb's copy holds only in-frame clones and misses some; the assay was immunoSEQ multiplex PCR. This sample has some 120,000 clones, with about 94% found just once. Sample: blood. All receptors come from a man aged 25-40 years in good health.

The V and J genes are TRBV19 and TRBJ2-7, with D tentatively TRBD1 (6 bases). Looked up from germline, CDR1 is LNHDA and CDR2 is SQIVND (reference sequence). Trimming pared 6 bases from V and 5 bases from J, leaving 14 bases between. The CDR3 sequence is 13 residues long. The CDR3 loop reads CASSRGRGDEQYF. The DNA for the CDR3 is TGTGCCAGTAGCAGGGGACGAGGAGACGAGCAGTACTTC. Full variable domain (missing parts from reference TRBV19 and TRBJ2-7): DGGITQSPKYLFRKEGQNVTLSCEQNLNHDAMYWYRQDPGQGLRLIYYSQIVNDFQKGDIAEGYSVSREKKESFPLTVTSAQKNPTAFYLCASSRGRGDEQYFGPGTRLTVT.

The V call is TRBV4-3, the J call TRBJ2-1; the match to TRBD1 covers 9 bases. The CDR3 sequence is 13 residues long. V dropped 0 bases and J dropped 15; count of bases not matched to a gene: 6. Germline lookup yields CDR1 LGHNA and CDR2 YSLEER. CDR3 sequence: CASSQDRDRVRFF. CDR3 nucleotide sequence: TGCGCCAGCAGCCAAGATCGGGACAGGGTCAGGTTCTTC.

V gene TRBV4-3 combines with J gene TRBJ2-7, with D possibly matching TRBD1 (6 bases). The CDR3 is 16 residues long. Per the germline V gene, CDR1 is LGHNA and CDR2 is YSLEER. V lost 1 base to trimming and J lost 3 bases, with 16 bases between them. CDR3 bases: TGCGCCAGCAGCCAAGCCATACCGGACAGTAGCTACGAGCAGTACTTC. Translated: CASSQAIPDSSYEQYF.

To note about this clone: A read error is likely, as this CDR3 ends without the conserved phenylalanine or tryptophan. The DNA is omitted, as the CDR3 cannot be located on it reliably, and the CDR3 follows TCRdb's listing. The rearrangement uses TRBV20-1 and TRBJ1-1; the tabulated D call, TRBD1, remains unverified against the DNA. The germline CDR1 and CDR2 sequences are DFQATT and SNEGSKA (reference sequence). Counting both end residues, the CDR3 totals 10 amino acids. The CDR3 is CSAPGHGSEY.

CDR3: CASSRTPASGRTDNEQFF. For the CDR3, the DNA is TGTGCCAGCAGCCGAACGCCAGCTAGCGGGCGGACCGACAATGAGCAGTTCTTC. The chain combines TRBV3-1 (or the pseudogene TRBV3-2) with TRBJ2-1, with 8 bases identical to TRBD2. This CDR3 is 18 amino acids long. The V segment lost 4 bases and the J segment 5 bases; nucleotides outside the gene matches: 16. The V gene's germline CDR1 is LGHDT and CDR2 YNNKEL (reference sequence).

V gene TRBV30 combines with J gene TRBJ1-2, with D tentatively TRBD1 (5 bases). CDR1 and CDR2 from the germline V gene are GTSNPN and SVGIG (reference sequence). The CDR3 has 12 residues. Trimming removed 4 bases at V and 4 bases at J, with 10 bases between. The CDR3 DNA reads TGTGCCTGGACCGGGACCCGCTATGGCTACACCTTC. It codes for CAWTGTRYGYTF. The full variable domain, its missing parts supplied by reference TRBV30 and TRBJ1-2, is SQTIHQWPATLVQPVGSPLSLECTVEGTSNPNLYWYRQAAGRGLQLLFYSVGIGQISSEVPQNLSASRPQDRQFILSSKKLLLSDSGFYLCAWTGTRYGYTFGSGTRLTVV.

The chain employs TRBV7-2 and TRBJ2-7; D could derive from TRBD1 or TRBD2 (5 bases each). V lost 1 base to trimming and J lost 6 bases, with 19 bases between them. Per germline, CDR1 SGHTA and CDR2 FQGNSA. CDR3 length equals 16 residues. The CDR3 DNA sequence: TGTGCCAGCAGCTTAGGGGGGTGGGGCCCTACGGGCGAGCAGTACTTC. Amino acid sequence: CASSLGGWGPTGEQYF.

CDR3 DNA sequence: TGTGCCAGCAGACGGGACAGGGGTGGAAAACTGTTTTTT. Translation gives CASRRDRGGKLFF. The rearrangement joins TRBV6-5 to TRBJ1-4, with TRBD1 matching 10 bases. Germline V gene data show CDR1 as MNHEY and CDR2 as SVGAGI. Trimming removed 6 bases from V and 10 bases from J; junction bases left unmatched: 5. The CDR3 consists of 13 residues.